These T cell receptor beta chains were read from a single sample in a study of vaccination and CD4 T cells after COVID-19. TCRdb redid the calling of the PCR reads with MiXCR, one entry per CDR3 protein. The table shows fewer than 20,000 distinct CDR3 sequences, with approximately 36% occurring only once. Their specific antigens are unknown. The sequencing input was CD4+ T cells from blood, cultured in vitro. The source is a human donor who had recovered from COVID-19. The CDR3 runs from the conserved cysteine through the conserved F or W. Fields, in order: V gene, CDR3 protein.

TRBV7-9 | CASSTTGGTTYEQYF
TRBV2 | CASSLVRTGGPYEQYF
TRBV27 | CASKFPASNSPLHF
TRBV21-1 | CASSKDPLGINQPQHF
TRBV2 | CASGDQYNEQFF
TRBV7-2 | CASSLRWGRDNKNIQYF
TRBV20-1 | CSATRDRDGTDTQYF
TRBV28 | CASSLPGDLGDTQYF
TRBV20-1 | CSAIRLGTYNEQFF
TRBV28 | CASAFQGPQETQYF
TRBV20-1 | CSATLARGTYEQYF
TRBV28 | CASSLGGWTSGTYEQYF
TRBV4-2 | CASSHPGGSGRAPETQYF
TRBV20-1 | CSAEGQHDTQYF
TRBV28 | CASSTSRQPGYGYTF
TRBV2 | CASSVQRGGNQPQHF
TRBV10-3 | CAIGVAGRNEQFF
TRBV19 | CASSIVGQENTEAFF
TRBV6-1 | CASSDGVAGLNEQFF